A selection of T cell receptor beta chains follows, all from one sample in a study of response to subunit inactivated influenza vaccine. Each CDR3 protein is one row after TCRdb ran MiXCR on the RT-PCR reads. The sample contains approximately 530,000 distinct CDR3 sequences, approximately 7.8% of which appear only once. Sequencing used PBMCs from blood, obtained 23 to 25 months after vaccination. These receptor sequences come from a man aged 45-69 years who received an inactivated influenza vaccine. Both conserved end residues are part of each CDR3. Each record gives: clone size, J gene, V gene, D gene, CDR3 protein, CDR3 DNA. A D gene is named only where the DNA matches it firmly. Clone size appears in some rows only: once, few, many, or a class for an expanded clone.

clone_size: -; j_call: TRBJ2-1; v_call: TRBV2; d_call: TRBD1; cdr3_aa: CASSNDRGSWNEQFF; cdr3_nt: TGTGCCAGCAGTAATGACAGGGGGAGTTGGAATGAGCAGTTCTTC
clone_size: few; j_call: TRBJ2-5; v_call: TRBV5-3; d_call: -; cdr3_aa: CASKLLYAGGFREETQYF; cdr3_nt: TGTGCCAGCAAGCTTCTTTACGCAGGAGGGTTTAGGGAAGAGACCCAGTACTTC
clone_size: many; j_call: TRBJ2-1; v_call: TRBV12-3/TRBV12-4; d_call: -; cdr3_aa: CASSPGYNNEQFF; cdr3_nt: TGTGCCAGCAGCCCCGGCTATAACAATGAGCAGTTCTTC
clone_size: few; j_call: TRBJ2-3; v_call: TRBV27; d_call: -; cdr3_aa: CASSLLISHDTQYF; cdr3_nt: TGTGCCAGCAGTTTATTGATTTCTCACGATACGCAGTATTTT
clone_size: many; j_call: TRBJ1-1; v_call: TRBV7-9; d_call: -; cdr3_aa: CASSLTRGSTEAFF; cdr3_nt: TGTGCCAGCAGCTTAACCCGGGGGAGCACTGAAGCTTTCTTT
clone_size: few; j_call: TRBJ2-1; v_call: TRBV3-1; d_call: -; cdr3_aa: CASSQMTNNEQFF; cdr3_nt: TGTGCCAGCAGCCAGATGACGAACAATGAGCAGTTCTTC
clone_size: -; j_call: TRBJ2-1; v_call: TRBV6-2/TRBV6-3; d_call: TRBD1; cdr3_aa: CASSGTGSYNEQFF; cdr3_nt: TGTGCCAGCAGCGGGACAGGGAGTTACAATGAGCAGTTCTTC
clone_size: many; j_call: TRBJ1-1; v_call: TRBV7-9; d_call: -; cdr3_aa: CATEAGDTEAFF; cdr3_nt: TGTGCCACCGAAGCAGGAGACACTGAAGCTTTCTTT
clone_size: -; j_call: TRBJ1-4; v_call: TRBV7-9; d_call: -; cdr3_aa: CASSTRLGGEKLFF; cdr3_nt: TGTGCCAGCAGCACGCGTCTGGGCGGCGAAAAACTGTTTTTT
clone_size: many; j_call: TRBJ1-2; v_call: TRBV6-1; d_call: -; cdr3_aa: CASSPRPGGGYGYTF; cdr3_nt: TGTGCCAGCAGTCCTAGGCCCGGGGGCGGGTATGGCTACACCTTC
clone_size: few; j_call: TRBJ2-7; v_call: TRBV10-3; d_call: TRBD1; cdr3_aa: CAISTRQGYEQYF; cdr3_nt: TGTGCCATCAGTACCCGACAGGGCTACGAGCAGTACTTC
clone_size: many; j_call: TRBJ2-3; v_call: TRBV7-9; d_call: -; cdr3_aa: CASSFATNTDTQYF; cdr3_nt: TGTGCCAGCAGCTTTGCTACCAACACAGATACGCAGTATTTT
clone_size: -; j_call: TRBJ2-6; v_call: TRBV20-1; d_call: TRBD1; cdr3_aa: CSAVQGAGANVLTF; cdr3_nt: TGCAGTGCAGTACAGGGGGCTGGGGCCAACGTCCTGACTTTC
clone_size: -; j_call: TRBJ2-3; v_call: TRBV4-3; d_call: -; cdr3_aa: CASSQDEADYSTDTQYF; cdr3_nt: TGCGCCAGCAGCCAAGATGAGGCAGACTATAGCACAGATACGCAGTATTTT
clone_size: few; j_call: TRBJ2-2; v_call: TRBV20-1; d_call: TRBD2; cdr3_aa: CSASSSGDRELFF; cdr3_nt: TGCAGTGCTAGCAGTAGCGGGGACCGGGAGCTGTTTTTT
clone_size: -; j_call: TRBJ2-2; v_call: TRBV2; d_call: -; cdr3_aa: CASSKAGTGELFF; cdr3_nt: TGTGCCAGCAGTAAGGCAGGCACCGGGGAGCTGTTTTTT
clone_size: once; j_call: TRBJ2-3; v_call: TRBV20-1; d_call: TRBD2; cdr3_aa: CSASPLGSGRGDTQYF; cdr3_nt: TGCAGTGCTAGCCCCCTTGGGAGCGGGAGGGGGGATACGCAGTATTTT
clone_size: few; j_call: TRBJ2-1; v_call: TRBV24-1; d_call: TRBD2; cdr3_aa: CATSDWPAGDNEQFF; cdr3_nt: TGTGCCACCAGTGATTGGCCAGCGGGAGACAATGAGCAGTTCTTC
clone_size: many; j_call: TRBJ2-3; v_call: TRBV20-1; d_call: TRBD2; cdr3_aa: CSAERLAVGTDTQYF; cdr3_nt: TGCAGTGCCGAGAGACTAGCGGTGGGGACAGATACGCAGTATTTT
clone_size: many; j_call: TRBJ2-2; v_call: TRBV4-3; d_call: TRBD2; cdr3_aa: CASSQGREGTGELFF; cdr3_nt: TGCGCCAGCAGCCAAGGACGGGAGGGTACCGGGGAGCTGTTTTTT
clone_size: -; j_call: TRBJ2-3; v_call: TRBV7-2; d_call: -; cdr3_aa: CASSSSYRATDTQYF; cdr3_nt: TGTGCCAGCAGCTCCTCCTACCGGGCTACAGATACGCAGTATTTT
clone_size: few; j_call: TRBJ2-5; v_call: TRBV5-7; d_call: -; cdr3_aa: CASSFGTTHSAETQYF; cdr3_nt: TGTGCCAGCAGCTTTGGCACTACACATTCAGCAGAGACCCAGTACTTC
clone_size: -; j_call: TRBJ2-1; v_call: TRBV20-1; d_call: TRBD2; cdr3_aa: CSARRTSGYNEQFF; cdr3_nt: TGCAGTGCTAGAAGGACTAGCGGCTACAATGAGCAGTTCTTC
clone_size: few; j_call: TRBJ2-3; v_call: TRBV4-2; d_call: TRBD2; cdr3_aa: CASSASAGGTDTQYF; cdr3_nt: TGTGCCAGCAGCGCCTCGGCGGGAGGCACAGATACGCAGTATTTT
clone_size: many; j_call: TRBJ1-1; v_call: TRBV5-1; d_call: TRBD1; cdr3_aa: CASSPLGQGSLSTEAFF; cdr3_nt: TGCGCCAGCAGCCCACTCGGACAGGGTTCCTTGAGCACTGAAGCTTTCTTT
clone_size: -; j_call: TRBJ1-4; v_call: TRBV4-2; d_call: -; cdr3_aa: CASSQEYSRGGEKLFF; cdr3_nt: TGTGCCAGCAGTCAAGAGTATAGCCGAGGAGGTGAAAAACTGTTTTTT
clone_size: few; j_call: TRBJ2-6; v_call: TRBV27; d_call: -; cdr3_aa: CASSLQGYSSGANVLTF; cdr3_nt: TGTGCCAGCAGTTTGCAGGGATATAGCTCTGGGGCCAACGTCCTGACTTTC
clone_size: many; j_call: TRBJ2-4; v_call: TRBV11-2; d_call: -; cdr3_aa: CASSLTATDKNIQYF; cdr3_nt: TGTGCCAGCAGCTTAACCGCGACGGATAAAAACATTCAGTACTTC
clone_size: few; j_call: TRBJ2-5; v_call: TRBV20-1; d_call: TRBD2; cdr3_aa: CSALLTSGRWGETQYF; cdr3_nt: TGCAGTGCTCTGTTGACTAGCGGGCGTTGGGGAGAGACCCAGTACTTC
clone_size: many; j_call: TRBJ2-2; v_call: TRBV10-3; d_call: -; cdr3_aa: CAPPGLPKGENTGELFF; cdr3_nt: TGTGCCCCACCGGGTCTCCCGAAGGGCGAGAACACCGGGGAGCTGTTTTTT
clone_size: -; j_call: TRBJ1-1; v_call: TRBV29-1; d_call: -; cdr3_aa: CSVVRGEKTEAFF; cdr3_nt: TGCAGCGTGGTACGGGGGGAAAAAACTGAAGCTTTCTTT
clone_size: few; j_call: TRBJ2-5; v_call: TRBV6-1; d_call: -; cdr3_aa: CASLRGTQETQYF; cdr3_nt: TGTGCCAGCTTAAGAGGGACCCAAGAGACCCAGTACTTC
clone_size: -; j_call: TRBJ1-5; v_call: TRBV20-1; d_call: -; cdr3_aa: CSARSSAKEPQHF; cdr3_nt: TGCAGTGCTAGATCCTCCGCTAAGGAGCCCCAGCATTTT
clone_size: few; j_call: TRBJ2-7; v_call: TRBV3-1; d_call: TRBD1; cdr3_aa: CASSQGGQGVYEQYF; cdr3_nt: TGTGCCAGCAGCCAAGGGGGACAGGGTGTATACGAGCAGTACTTC
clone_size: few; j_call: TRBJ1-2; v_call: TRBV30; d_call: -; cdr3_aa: CAWTLGGGARGYTF; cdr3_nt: TGTGCCTGGACGTTAGGGGGGGGCGCGAGAGGCTACACCTTC
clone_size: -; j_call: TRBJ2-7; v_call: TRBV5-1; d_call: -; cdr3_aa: CASIPGAGISYEQYF; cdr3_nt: TGCGCCAGCATCCCCGGGGCCGGCATTAGCTACGAGCAGTACTTC
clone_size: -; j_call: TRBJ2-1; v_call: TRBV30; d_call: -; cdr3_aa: CAWNRDTVYNEQFF; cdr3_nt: TGTGCCTGGAACCGGGACACAGTCTACAATGAGCAGTTCTTC
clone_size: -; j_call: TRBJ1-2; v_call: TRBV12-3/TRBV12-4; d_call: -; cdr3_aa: CASSKTPLPELNGYTF; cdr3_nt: TGTGCCAGCAGCAAGACACCCCTACCGGAACTAAACGGCTACACCTTC
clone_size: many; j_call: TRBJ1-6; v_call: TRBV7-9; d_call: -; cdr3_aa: CASSLALLSSYNSPLHF; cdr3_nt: TGTGCCAGCAGCTTAGCGCTGCTCAGCTCCTATAATTCACCCCTCCACTTT
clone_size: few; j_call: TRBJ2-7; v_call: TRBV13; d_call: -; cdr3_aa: CASSPPSSSYEQYF; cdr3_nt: TGTGCCAGCAGCCCCCCCTCCTCATCCTACGAGCAGTACTTC
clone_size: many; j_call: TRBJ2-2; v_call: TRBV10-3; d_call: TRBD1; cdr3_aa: CAISDWTGNTGELFF; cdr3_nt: TGTGCCATCAGTGATTGGACAGGGAACACCGGGGAGCTGTTTTTT
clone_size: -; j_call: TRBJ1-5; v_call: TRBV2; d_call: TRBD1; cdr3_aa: CASRGQGYNQPQHF; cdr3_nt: TGTGCCAGCAGGGGACAGGGGTACAATCAGCCCCAGCATTTT
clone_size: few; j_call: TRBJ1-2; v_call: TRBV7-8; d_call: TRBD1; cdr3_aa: CASSSRQGVDGYTF; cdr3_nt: TGTGCCAGCAGCTCGAGACAGGGGGTGGATGGCTACACCTTC
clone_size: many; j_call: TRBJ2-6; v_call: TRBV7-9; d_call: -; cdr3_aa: CASNIRNGSWGANVLTF; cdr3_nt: TGTGCCAGCAACATTAGGAACGGCTCGTGGGGGGCCAACGTCCTGACTTTC
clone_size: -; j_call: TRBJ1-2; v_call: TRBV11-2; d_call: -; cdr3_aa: CASRPLSGYGYTF; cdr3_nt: TGTGCCAGCAGGCCACTCAGCGGCTATGGCTACACCTTC
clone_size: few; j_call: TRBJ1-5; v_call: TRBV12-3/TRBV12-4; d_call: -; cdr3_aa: CASSPRGPDNQPQHF; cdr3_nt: TGTGCCAGCAGTCCGAGGGGTCCTGACAATCAGCCCCAGCATTTT
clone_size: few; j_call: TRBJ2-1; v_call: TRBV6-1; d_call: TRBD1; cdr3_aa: CASSNGGTGTYNEQFF; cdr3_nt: TGTGCCAGCAGCAATGGCGGGACAGGGACCTACAATGAGCAGTTCTTC
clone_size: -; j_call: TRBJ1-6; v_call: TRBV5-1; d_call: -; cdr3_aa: CASSFGQNSPLHF; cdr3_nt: TGCGCCAGCAGCTTCGGACAGAATTCACCCCTCCACTTT
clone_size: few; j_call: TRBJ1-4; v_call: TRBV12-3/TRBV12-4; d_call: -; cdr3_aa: CASSLKGEGEKLFF; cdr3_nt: TGTGCCAGCAGTTTGAAAGGGGAGGGGGAAAAACTGTTTTTT
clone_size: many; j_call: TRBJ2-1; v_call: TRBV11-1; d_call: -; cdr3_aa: CASSLVLGFNEQFF; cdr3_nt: TGTGCCAGCAGCTTAGTCCTGGGGTTCAATGAGCAGTTCTTC
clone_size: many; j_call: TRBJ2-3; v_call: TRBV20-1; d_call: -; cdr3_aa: CSAQGTTDTQYF; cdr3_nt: TGCAGTGCTCAAGGGACTACAGATACGCAGTATTTT
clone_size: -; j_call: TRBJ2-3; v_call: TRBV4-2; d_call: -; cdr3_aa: CASSQEGDPTDTQYF; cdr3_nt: TGTGCCAGCAGCCAAGAAGGGGACCCCACAGATACGCAGTATTTT
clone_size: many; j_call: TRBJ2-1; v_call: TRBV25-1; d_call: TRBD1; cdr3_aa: CASSEIGRTGANEQFF; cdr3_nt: TGTGCCAGCAGTGAAATCGGAAGGACAGGGGCAAATGAGCAGTTCTTC
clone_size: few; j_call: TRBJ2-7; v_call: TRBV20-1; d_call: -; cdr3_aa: CSARGQPDPYEQYF; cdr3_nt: TGCAGTGCTAGAGGACAACCCGACCCCTACGAGCAGTACTTC